Presented here are 15 T cell receptor beta chains from one specimen sequenced in a study of OX40 agonist ivuxolimab in advanced cancers. Some clones are missing from TCRdb's copy, which holds only in-frame ones; the method was immunoSEQ multiplex PCR. The sample lists approximately 37,000 clones, 65% to 75% occurring once. The sample consisted of CD4+ or CD8+ T cells sorted from blood, taken in a trial of the OX40 agonist ivuxolimab. The receptors here all came from an adult with an advanced solid tumor such as melanoma, head and neck, liver or kidney cancer.

The rearrangement links TRBV11-2 to TRBJ2-3, with D maybe TRBD2 (6 bases). Trimming removed 4 bases from V and 7 bases from J, with 24 bases in between. Germline assignment: CDR1 SGHAT and CDR2 FQNNGV. CDR3 size: 17 residues. CDR3 DNA: TGTGCCAGCAGCTCCTCCTCTAGCGCCGGGAGACGGAATACGCAGTATTTT. The encoded protein is CASSSSSSAGRRNTQYF.

The chain combines TRBV4-1 with TRBJ1-2; maybe TRBD1 (6 bases). From germline, CDR1 is MGHRA and CDR2 YSYEKL. The CDR3 runs to 16 residues. V was clipped by 0 bases and J by 10 bases, with 21 bases between them. For the CDR3, the DNA is TGCGCCAGCAGCCAAGAAAGCGGCAGGGGAAATTTGGACTACACCTTC. Translating gives CASSQESGRGNLDYTF.

The chain recombines TRBV5-1 with TRBJ2-7; D gene uncertain. The CDR3 sequence is 13 residues long. The germline V gene has CDR1 SGHRS and CDR2 YFSETQ. With 2 bases removed from V and 3 bases from J, the gap between germline ends came to 9 bases. This CDR3 reads CASSFSPDYEQYF. DNA of the CDR3: TGCGCCAGCAGCTTTAGCCCAGACTACGAGCAGTACTTC. Using reference TRBV5-1 and TRBJ2-7 for the parts outside the CDR3, the full variable domain is KAGVTQTPRYLIKTRGQQVTLSCSPISGHRSVSWYQQTPGQGLQFLFEYFSETQRNKGNFPGRFSGRQFSNSRSEMNVSTLELGDSALYLCASSFSPDYEQYFGPGTRLTVT.

The genes are TRBV18 and TRBJ1-1; 7 bases line up with TRBD1. There are 14 residues in the CDR3. Trimming removed 1 base from V and 6 bases from J; junction bases left unmatched: 5. Germline V gives CDR1 KGHSH, CDR2 LQKENI. The CDR3 region is CASSPHRGGPEAFF. CDR3 DNA sequence: TGTGCCAGCTCACCACATAGAGGGGGCCCTGAAGCTTTCTTT.

This clone was detected only once. This chain joins TRBV6-6 and TRBJ1-1, with no clear D. V was trimmed by 0 bases and J by 7 bases, leaving 6 bases between them. The CDR3 runs 12 residues. Germline CDR1 and CDR2: MNHNY and SVGAGI (reference sequence). CDR3 loop: CASSYSRVEAFF. The DNA of the CDR3 is TGTGCCAGCAGTTACTCCCGAGTTGAAGCTTTCTTT.

V is TRBV4-1 and J is TRBJ2-5; TRBD1 is a possible D gene (5 bases). Germline V gene sequence: CDR1 MGHRA, CDR2 YSYEKL. V gave up 1 base and J gave up 6 bases, with 12 bases separating them. CDR3 length equals 14 residues. CDR3 DNA sequence: TGCGCCAGCAGCCAAGGTCAGGGTGGGAAGACCCAGTACTTC. Translating it yields CASSQGQGGKTQYF.

The chain couples TRBV7-3 to TRBJ2-2; weak D call: TRBD2 (5 bases). V was shortened by 3 bases and J by 6 bases, with 8 bases between the two germline ends. Germline CDR1 is SGHTA and CDR2 is FQGTGA. The CDR3 is made up of 13 amino acids. Written as DNA, the CDR3 is TGTGCCAGCAGCTTTTCCGGGGCCGGGGAGCTGTTTTTT. This gives the protein CASSFSGAGELFF.

V usage is TRBV19 and J usage is TRBJ1-5; TRBD1 matches at 10 bases. Trimming took 7 bases from V and 4 from J; bases not matched to a gene: 10. The CDR3 has 16 amino acids. Germline CDR1 and CDR2: LNHDA and SQIVND (reference sequence). This CDR3 reads CASTRGPGQGNQPQHF. The CDR3 nucleotides read TGTGCCAGTACACGAGGACCGGGACAGGGGAATCAGCCCCAGCATTTT.

This clone was seen a handful of times. The chain is built from TRBV10-3 and TRBJ2-3; 14 positions match TRBD2. Trimming removed 6 bases from V and 2 bases from J; junction bases left unmatched: 4. This CDR3 region has 16 residues. Germline V lookup: CDR1 ENHRY, CDR2 SYGVKD. CDR3 residues: CAISGTSGGHTDTQYF. In DNA, the CDR3 is TGTGCCATCAGCGGGACTAGCGGGGGCCACACAGATACGCAGTATTTT.

This clone appeared a single time. The CDR3 DNA sequence: TGTGCCAGCAGTTTTGGGGGTTGGAATTCACCCCTCCACTTT. Protein sequence: CASSFGGWNSPLHF. The chain links TRBV27 to TRBJ1-6; D is possibly TRBD1 (5 bases). The CDR3 spans 14 residues. The ends were cut back, 3 bases at V and 7 bases at J, with 10 bases in the middle. From germline, CDR1 is MNHEY and CDR2 SMNVEV (reference sequence).

The chain recombines TRBV2 with TRBJ1-2; 9 bases agree with TRBD1. Germline-derived CDR1 and CDR2 are SNHLY and FYNNEI. The CDR3 is made up of 13 amino acids. The junction had 6 bases not matched to a gene; V was cut back by 6 bases and J by 7 bases. In DNA, the CDR3 is TGTGCCAGCAGAGCACAGGGGGCAGGTGGCTACACCTTC. Translating it yields CASRAQGAGGYTF.

This clone was seen more than once but under ten times. This sequence joins TRBV5-1 and TRBJ2-5, with D hard to call. Germline V CDR1 and CDR2: SGHRS, YFSETQ. CDR3 length equals 13 residues. V was pared by 6 bases and J by 2 bases, with 11 bases between. In DNA form, the CDR3 reads TGCGCCAGCAACCGGGTAGGTCAAGAGACCCAGTACTTC. The encoded protein is CASNRVGQETQYF.

This sequence joins TRBV2 and TRBJ2-7; 8 nucleotides align to TRBD2. Germline CDR1 is SNHLY and CDR2 is FYNNEI. The CDR3 is 15 residues long. V shed 10 bases, J shed 1 base, and the junction held 12 bases outside the gene matches. CDR3 sequence: CAIVKAGAVSYEQYF. The CDR3 DNA reads TGTGCCATCGTTAAAGCGGGAGCGGTTTCCTACGAGCAGTACTTC.

V is TRBV6-5 and J is TRBJ1-2; 10 nucleotides agree with TRBD1. Germline V gene sequence: CDR1 MNHEY, CDR2 SVGAGI. This CDR3 spans 16 amino acids. V lost 2 bases, J lost 4 bases, and 7 bases stayed unmatched. The CDR3 sequence is CASSYIRTGGGYGYTF. In nucleotides, the CDR3 is TGTGCCAGCAGTTACATTCGGACAGGGGGGGGCTATGGCTACACCTTC.

J is TRBJ2-1 and V is TRBV9, with no clear D. The germline gives CDR1 SGDLS, CDR2 YYNGEE. Trimming left V 3 bases short and J 7 bases short, with 11 bases between. The CDR3 loop spans 13 amino acids. CDR3: CASSAWGSNEQFF. The CDR3 nucleotides read TGTGCCAGCAGCGCTTGGGGTTCTAATGAGCAGTTCTTC.